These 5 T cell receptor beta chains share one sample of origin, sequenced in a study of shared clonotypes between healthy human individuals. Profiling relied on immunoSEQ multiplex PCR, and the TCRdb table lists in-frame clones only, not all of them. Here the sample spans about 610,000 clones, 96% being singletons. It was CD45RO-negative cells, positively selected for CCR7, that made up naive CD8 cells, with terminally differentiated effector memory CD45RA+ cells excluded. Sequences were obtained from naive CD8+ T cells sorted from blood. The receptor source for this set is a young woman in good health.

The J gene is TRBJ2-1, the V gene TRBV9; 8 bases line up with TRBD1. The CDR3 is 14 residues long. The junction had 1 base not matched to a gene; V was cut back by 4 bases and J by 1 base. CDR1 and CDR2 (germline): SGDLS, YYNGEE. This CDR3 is CASSRTGSYNEQFF. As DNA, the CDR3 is TGTGCCAGCAGCCGGACAGGGTCCTACAATGAGCAGTTCTTC.

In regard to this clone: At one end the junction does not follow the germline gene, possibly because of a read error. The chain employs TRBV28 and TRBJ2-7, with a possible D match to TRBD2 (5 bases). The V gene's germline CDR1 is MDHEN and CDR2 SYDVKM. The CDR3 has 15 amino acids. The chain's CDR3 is CASSFFSESSHEQYF. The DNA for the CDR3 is TGTGCCAGCAGTTTTTTTAGCGAGTCCTCCCACGAGCAGTACTTC.

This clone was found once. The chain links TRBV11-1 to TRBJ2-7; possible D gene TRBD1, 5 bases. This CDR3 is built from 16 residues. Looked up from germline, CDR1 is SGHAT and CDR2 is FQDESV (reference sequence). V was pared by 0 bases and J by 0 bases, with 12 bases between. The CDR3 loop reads CASSLAGQTSSYEQYF. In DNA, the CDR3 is TGTGCCAGCAGCTTAGCGGGGCAGACAAGCTCCTACGAGCAGTACTTC.

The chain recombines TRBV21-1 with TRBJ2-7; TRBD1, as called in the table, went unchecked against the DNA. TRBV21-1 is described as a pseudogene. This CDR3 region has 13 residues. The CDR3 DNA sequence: TGTGCCAGCAGCAAAAACAGGGGGCGCGAGCAGTACTTC. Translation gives CASSKNRGREQYF.

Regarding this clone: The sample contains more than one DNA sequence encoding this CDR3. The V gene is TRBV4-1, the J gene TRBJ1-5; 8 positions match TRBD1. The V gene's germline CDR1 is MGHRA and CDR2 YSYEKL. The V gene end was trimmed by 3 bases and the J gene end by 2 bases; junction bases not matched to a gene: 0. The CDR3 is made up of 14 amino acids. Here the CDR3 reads CASSQGQGNQPQHF. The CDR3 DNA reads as TGCGCCAGCAGCCAGGGACAGGGCAATCAGCCCCAGCATTTT.